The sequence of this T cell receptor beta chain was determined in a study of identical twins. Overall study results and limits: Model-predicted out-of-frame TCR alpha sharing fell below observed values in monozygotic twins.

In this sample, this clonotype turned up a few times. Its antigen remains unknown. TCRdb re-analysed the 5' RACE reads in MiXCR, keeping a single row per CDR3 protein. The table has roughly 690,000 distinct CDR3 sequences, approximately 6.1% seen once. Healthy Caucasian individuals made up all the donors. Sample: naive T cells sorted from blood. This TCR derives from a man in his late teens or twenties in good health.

CDR3 residues: CASSPTPGTDTQYF. The DNA for the CDR3 is TGTGCCAGCAGCCCTACCCCGGGCACAGATACGCAGTATTTT. The chain carries TRBV7-9 and TRBJ2-3; no clear D. The germline V gene has CDR1 SEHNR and CDR2 FQNEAQ (reference sequence). Between the trimmed V and J ends, which lost 5 bases and 1 base, there was a span of 10 bases. This CDR3 is built from 14 residues.